This TCR beta chain was captured by sequencing in a study of response to subunit inactivated influenza vaccine. MiXCR, applied by TCRdb to the RT-PCR reads, yields one record per CDR3 protein. This table holds some 500,000 distinct CDR3 sequences, about 15% found once. CDR3 length: 16 amino acids. CDR1 MDHEN and CDR2 SYDVKM come from the germline V gene. V lost 4 bases and J lost 1; bases outside the gene matches: 8. In this sample, this clonotype turned up a few times. The origin of this receptor is a man between 50 and 69 years old who received an inactivated influenza vaccine. Here the sequenced sample was CD4+ T cells sorted from PBMCs, taken approximately 25 months after vaccination. The chain carries TRBV28 and TRBJ1-1, with 8 bases identical to TRBD1. For the CDR3, the DNA is TGTGCCAGCAGTTCATGGACCGGGACAGGGAACACTGAAGCTTTCTTT. Encoded protein: CASSSWTGTGNTEAFF.